These T cell receptor beta chains were read from a single sample in a study of blood T cell repertoires in COVID-19. Here immunoSEQ multiplex PCR was the method, and the copy in TCRdb shows in-frame clones only, minus some. The table shows 220,000 or so clones, with roughly 84% occurring only once. The source material was PBMCs or T cells enriched from blood (not recorded which). The receptors originated from a woman in her 40s who had recovered from COVID-19. The CDR3 runs from the conserved cysteine through the conserved F or W. A D gene is named only where the DNA matches it firmly. Rows give clone size only sometimes, using once, few, many, or a class for an expanded clone.

clone_size j_call d_call v_call cdr3_aa cdr3_nt
NA TRBJ2-1 TRBD2 TRBV4-3 CASSQVLGLAEINEQFF TGCGCCAGCAGCCAAGTCCTGGGACTAGCGGAGATTAATGAGCAGTTCTTC
NA TRBJ1-1 NA TRBV29-1 CSVPQPGEANTEAFF TGCAGCGTCCCCCAACCGGGGGAGGCGAACACTGAAGCTTTCTTT
NA TRBJ1-1 NA TRBV29-1 CSVRVNTEAFF TGCAGCGTTAGAGTGAACACTGAAGCTTTCTTT
NA TRBJ2-1 NA TRBV7-9 CASSHRDYSYNEQFF TGTGCCAGCAGCCACAGGGACTACTCCTACAATGAGCAGTTCTTC
NA TRBJ1-2 NA TRBV29-1 CSVEDRGAYGYTF TGCAGCGTTGAAGATCGGGGGGCATATGGCTACACCTTC
NA TRBJ2-7 NA TRBV11-2 CASSLTPTGSPYEQYF TGTGCCAGCAGCTTAACACCTACAGGGTCCCCCTACGAGCAGTACTTC
NA TRBJ1-5 TRBD1 TRBV30 CAWSVRTGSISNQPQHF TGTGCCTGGAGTGTAAGGACAGGGTCTATTAGCAATCAGCCCCAGCATTTT
once TRBJ2-1 TRBD2 TRBV28 CASSLRSWTSSPYNEQFF TGTGCCAGCAGTCTCCGATCCTGGACTAGCAGTCCGTACAATGAGCAGTTCTTC
few TRBJ1-3 NA TRBV21-1 CASSNETDRGSGNTIYF TGTGCCAGCAGCAACGAGACGGACAGGGGTTCCGGAAACACCATATATTTT
NA TRBJ2-2 NA TRBV9 CASSVYQNGELFF TGTGCCAGCAGCGTTTATCAGAACGGGGAGCTGTTTTTT
once TRBJ2-5 NA TRBV29-1 CSVLFNRGIQETQYF TGCAGCGTTTTATTTAATAGGGGTATCCAAGAGACCCAGTACTTC
NA TRBJ2-5 NA TRBV30 CAWSPGGGQETQYF TGTGCCTGGAGCCCCGGTGGGGGGCAAGAGACCCAGTACTTC
NA TRBJ2-4 TRBD2 TRBV5-4 CASSLYGTRDIQYF TGTGCCAGCAGCTTGTACGGGACTAGAGACATTCAGTACTTC
NA TRBJ2-1 TRBD2 TRBV29-1 CSVSREGNEQFF TGCAGCGTTTCCCGGGAGGGCAATGAGCAGTTCTTC
NA TRBJ2-3 NA TRBV11-3 CASSSYRLDTQYF TGTGCCAGCAGCTCGTACAGGTTGGATACGCAGTATTTT
few TRBJ2-2 TRBD2 TRBV19 CASRSSGVAGELFF TGTGCCAGTAGATCTAGCGGTGTCGCCGGGGAGCTGTTTTTT
NA TRBJ2-7 TRBD2 TRBV27 CASGLALSYEQYF TGTGCCAGCGGACTAGCGCTGTCCTACGAGCAGTACTTC
NA TRBJ1-2 NA TRBV27 CASRRTANYGYTF TGTGCCAGCCGACGGACAGCTAACTATGGCTACACCTTC
NA TRBJ1-6 NA TRBV12-3/TRBV12-4 CASSGASPLHF TGTGCCAGCAGCGGAGCCTCACCCCTCCACTTT
once TRBJ2-3 NA TRBV9 CASSVGRGTDTQYF TGTGCCAGCAGCGTAGGTCGGGGAACAGATACGCAGTATTTT
NA TRBJ1-1 NA TRBV28 CASSPPGAGSVNTEAFF TGTGCCAGCAGTCCCCCGGGCGCAGGGTCTGTGAACACTGAAGCTTTCTTT
once TRBJ1-5 NA TRBV6-2/TRBV6-3 CASSYVNSNQPQHF TGTGCCAGCAGTTACGTAAATAGCAATCAGCCCCAGCATTTT
many TRBJ1-2 TRBD1 TRBV4-1 CASSQSPGQDNYGYTF TGCGCCAGCAGCCAATCACCGGGACAGGATAACTATGGCTACACCTTC
NA TRBJ2-5 NA TRBV11-2 CASSLDLSGGGTQYF TGTGCCAGCAGCTTAGATCTGTCTGGGGGAGGGACCCAGTACTTC
few TRBJ2-3 NA TRBV5-1 CASSLEPDTQYF TGCGCCAGCAGCTTGGAGCCAGATACGCAGTATTTT
few TRBJ1-2 TRBD1 TRBV5-4 CASSLGGQGYGYTF TGTGCCAGCAGCTTGGGGGGACAGGGCTATGGCTACACCTTC
NA TRBJ2-1 TRBD2 TRBV5-1 CASSFPTSGEQFF TGCGCCAGCAGCTTCCCGACTAGCGGTGAGCAGTTCTTC
NA TRBJ1-3 TRBD1 TRBV2 CASGRQGSSGNTIYF TGTGCCAGCGGACGACAGGGATCCTCTGGAAACACCATATATTTT
NA TRBJ2-7 TRBD1 TRBV2 CASSAWTGGDEQYF TGTGCCAGCAGCGCATGGACAGGGGGGGACGAGCAGTACTTC
NA TRBJ2-3 TRBD2 TRBV7-7 CASSSGTSGIDTQYF TGTGCCAGCAGCTCCGGGACTAGCGGGATAGATACGCAGTATTTT
once TRBJ1-1 NA TRBV10-1 CASSAEGWTEAFF TGCGCCAGCAGTGCGGAGGGGTGGACTGAAGCTTTCTTT
NA TRBJ2-2 NA TRBV24-1 CATSDDHRVTGELFF TGTGCCACCAGTGATGACCACAGGGTCACCGGGGAGCTGTTTTTT